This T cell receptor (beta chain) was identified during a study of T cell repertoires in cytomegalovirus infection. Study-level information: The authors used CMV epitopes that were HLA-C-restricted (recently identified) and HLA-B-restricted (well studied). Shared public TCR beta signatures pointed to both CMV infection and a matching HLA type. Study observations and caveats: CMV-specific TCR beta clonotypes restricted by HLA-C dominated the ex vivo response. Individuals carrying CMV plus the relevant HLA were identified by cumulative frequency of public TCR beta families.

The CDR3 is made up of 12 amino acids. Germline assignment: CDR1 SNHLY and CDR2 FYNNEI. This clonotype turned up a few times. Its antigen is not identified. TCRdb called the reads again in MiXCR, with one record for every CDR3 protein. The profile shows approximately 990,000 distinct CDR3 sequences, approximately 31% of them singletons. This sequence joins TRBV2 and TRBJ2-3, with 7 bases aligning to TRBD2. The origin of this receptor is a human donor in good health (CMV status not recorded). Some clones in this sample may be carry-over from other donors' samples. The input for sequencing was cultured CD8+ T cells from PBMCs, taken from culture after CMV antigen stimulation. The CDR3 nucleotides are TGTGGGGATAGCGGGCGCACAGATACGCAGTATTTT. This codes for CGDSGRTDTQYF. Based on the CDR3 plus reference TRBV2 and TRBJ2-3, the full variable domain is EPEVTQTPSHQVTQMGQEVILRCVPISNHLYFYWYRQILGQKVEFLVSFYNNEISEKSEIFDDQFSVERPDGSNFTLKIRSTKLEDSAMYFCGDSGRTDTQYFGPGTRLTVL.